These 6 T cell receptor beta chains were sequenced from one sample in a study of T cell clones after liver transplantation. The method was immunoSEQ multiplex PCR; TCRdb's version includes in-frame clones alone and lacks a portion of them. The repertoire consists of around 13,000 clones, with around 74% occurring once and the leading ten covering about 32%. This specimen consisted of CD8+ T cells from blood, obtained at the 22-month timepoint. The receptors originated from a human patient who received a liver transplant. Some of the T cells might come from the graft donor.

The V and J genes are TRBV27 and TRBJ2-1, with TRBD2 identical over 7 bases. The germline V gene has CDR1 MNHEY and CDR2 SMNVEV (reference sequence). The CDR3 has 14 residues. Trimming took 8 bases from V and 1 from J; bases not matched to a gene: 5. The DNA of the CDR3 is TGTGCCAGCGGGGCTAGCGGTTCCTACAATGAGCAGTTCTTC. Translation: CASGASGSYNEQFF.

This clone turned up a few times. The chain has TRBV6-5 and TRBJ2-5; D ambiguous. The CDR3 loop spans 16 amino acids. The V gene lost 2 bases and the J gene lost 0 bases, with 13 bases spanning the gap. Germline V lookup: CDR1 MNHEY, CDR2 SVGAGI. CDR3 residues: CASSYDRFSYQETQYF. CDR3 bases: TGTGCCAGCAGTTACGATCGGTTTTCGTACCAAGAGACCCAGTACTTC.

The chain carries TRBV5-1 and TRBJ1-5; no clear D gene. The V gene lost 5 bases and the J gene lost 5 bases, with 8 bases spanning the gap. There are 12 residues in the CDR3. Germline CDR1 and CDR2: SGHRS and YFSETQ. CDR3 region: CASSSYYQPQHF. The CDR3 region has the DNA TGCGCCAGCAGTTCCTATTATCAGCCCCAGCATTTT.

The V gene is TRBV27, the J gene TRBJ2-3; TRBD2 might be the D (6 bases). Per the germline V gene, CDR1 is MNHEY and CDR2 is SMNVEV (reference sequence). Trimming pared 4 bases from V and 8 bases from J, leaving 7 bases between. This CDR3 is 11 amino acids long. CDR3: CASSWGGTQYF. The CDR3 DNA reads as TGTGCCAGCAGTTGGGGAGGTACGCAGTATTTT.

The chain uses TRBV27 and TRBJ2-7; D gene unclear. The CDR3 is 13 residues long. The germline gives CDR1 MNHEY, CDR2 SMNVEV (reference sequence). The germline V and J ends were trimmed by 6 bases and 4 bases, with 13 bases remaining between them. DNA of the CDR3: TGTGCCAGCAGATGGGCGTTTACTTACGAGCAGTACTTC. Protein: CASRWAFTYEQYF.

CDR3 sequence (DNA): TGTGCCAGCACCAGCGGGGTCTACGAGCAGTACTTC. Its protein product is CASTSGVYEQYF. The J gene is TRBJ2-7, the V gene TRBV6-6; 7 positions match TRBD2. The J segment lost 3 bases and the V segment lost 7 bases, leaving 3 bases of the junction unmatched. The CDR3 sequence is 12 residues long. Germline V CDR1 and CDR2: MNHNY, SVGAGI (reference sequence).